This section outlines one T cell receptor (beta chain) sequence together with its context. Germline V gene sequence: CDR1 MDHEN, CDR2 SYDVKM. V was pared by 4 bases and J by 0 bases, with 13 bases between. The CDR3 runs to 16 residues. The entry originates in a study of shared T cell receptors in the human thymus. Sequencing used immunoSEQ multiplex PCR; TCRdb keeps in-frame clones, though not all of them. Here the sample spans hundreds of thousands of clones, 87% being singletons. This sample was shared with a second study, whose subject was human thymus T cells. That investigation notes: Having corrective surgery for congenital heart defects, healthy Finnish infants were the ones who donated. In unrelated individuals, thymic repertoires overlapped highly, according to related research.

This TCR came from a boy younger than two with a congenital heart defect. The chain is built from TRBV28 and TRBJ2-4, with D tentatively TRBD1 (6 bases). The specimen was thymocytes. The CDR3 coding sequence is TGTGCCAGCAGTTCTCCAGGGGAAACAGCCAAAAACATTCAGTACTTC. Translating gives CASSSPGETAKNIQYF.